The 24 T cell receptor beta chains presented below share a single source sample, sequenced in a study of cytomegalovirus exposure and HLA in healthy donors. PCR involved 60 Vbeta and 13 Jbeta primers. Assay used: immunoSEQ multiplex PCR; TCRdb lists only in-frame clones, some missing. This table holds some 78,000 clones, roughly 80% found once. The sample consisted of PBMCs. The receptors originated from a man between 45 and 60 years old in good health and CMV-seropositive.

The chain couples TRBV7-2 to TRBJ2-5; 7 bases align to TRBD2. Per germline, CDR1 SGHTA and CDR2 FQGNSA. The CDR3 has 14 amino acids. V lost 2 bases and J lost 2; bases outside the gene matches: 2. The CDR3 sequence: CASSLTGGQETQYF. CDR3 DNA: TGTGCCAGCAGCTTAACGGGAGGACAAGAGACCCAGTACTTC.

The chain has TRBV29-1 and TRBJ2-7; tentatively, D is TRBD1 (5 bases). Germline CDR1 is SQVTM and CDR2 is ANQGSEA. The CDR3 is 15 residues long. The V end was cut by 0 bases, the J end by 3 bases, with 15 bases between. CDR3 nucleotides: TGCAGCGTTGAAGAACGCAGGGATATGGGCTACGAGCAGTACTTC. This encodes CSVEERRDMGYEQYF.

The chain couples TRBV5-6 to TRBJ2-1; D is perhaps TRBD2 (5 bases). The CDR3 is 16 amino acids. V was clipped by 4 bases and J by 4 bases, with 18 bases between them. CDR1 is SGHDT, CDR2 YYEEEE, per germline. CDR3 coding DNA: TGTGCCAGCAGCCCTGGAGTGAATAGCGCTTACAATGAGCAGTTCTTC. Its translation: CASSPGVNSAYNEQFF.

The gene calls are TRBV18 and TRBJ2-1, with D uncertain. Germline lookup yields CDR1 KGHSH and CDR2 LQKENI. The V and J ends lost 2 bases and 8 bases respectively, with 7 bases between them. CDR3 size: 12 residues. Here the CDR3 DNA reads TGTGCCAGCTCACCAAGAGAGGATGAGCAGTTCTTC. Translated: CASSPREDEQFF.

The V gene is TRBV13, the J gene TRBJ2-3, with 11 bases that match TRBD1. Germline V gives CDR1 PRHDT, CDR2 FYEKMQ (reference sequence). This CDR3 is 16 amino acids long. The ends lost 5 bases at V and 2 bases at J; junction bases unmatched: 6. CDR3: CASSPRDRGATDTQYF. As DNA, the CDR3 is TGTGCCAGCAGCCCCAGGGACAGGGGGGCCACAGATACGCAGTATTTT.

The chain employs TRBV25-1 and TRBJ2-5, with 8 bases lining up with TRBD2. The junction had 9 bases not matched to a gene; V was cut back by 1 base and J by 5 bases. The CDR3 has 16 amino acids. Germline CDR1 MGHDK, CDR2 SYGVNS. The CDR3 spells CASSESSSGRVETQYF. As DNA, the CDR3 is TGTGCCAGCAGTGAATCATCCAGCGGGAGAGTCGAGACCCAGTACTTC.

The rearrangement joins TRBV27 to TRBJ1-4; 9 nucleotides agree with TRBD1. After removal of 6 bases from V and 8 bases from J, the junction contained 7 bases not matched to a gene. The germline gives CDR1 MNHEY, CDR2 SMNVEV (reference sequence). The CDR3 is 14 residues long. For the CDR3, the DNA is TGTGCCAGCAGAGGACAGGGGTATGGGGAAAAACTGTTTTTT. Its translation is CASRGQGYGEKLFF.

The gene calls are TRBV7-9 and TRBJ1-3, with 7 bases lining up with TRBD1. Germline trimming cut 2 bases from V and 2 bases from J; bases unmatched to any gene: 6. The CDR3 covers 16 residues. Germline V lookup: CDR1 SEHNR, CDR2 FQNEAQ (reference sequence). The CDR3 DNA sequence: TGTGCCAGCAGCTTAAGCCCAACAGGGGCTGGAAACACCATATATTTT. This encodes CASSLSPTGAGNTIYF.

This sequence joins TRBV10-3 and TRBJ1-1; tentative D call: TRBD1 (5 bases). This CDR3 contains 15 residues. Germline lookup yields CDR1 ENHRY and CDR2 SYGVKD. The germline V and J ends were trimmed by 8 bases and 6 bases, with 22 bases remaining between them. CDR3 region: CAIGVSGNLGSEAFF. In nucleotides, the CDR3 is TGTGCCATCGGCGTTTCAGGGAATCTAGGGTCTGAAGCTTTCTTT.

The gene calls are TRBV6-5 and TRBJ1-1; perhaps TRBD1 as D (6 bases). The CDR3 runs to 13 residues. Germline V CDR1 and CDR2: MNHEY, SVGAGI. V was cut by 6 bases and J by 1 base, with 9 bases left in between. This CDR3 reads CASSRTANTEAFF. The DNA of the CDR3 is TGTGCCAGCAGCCGGACAGCGAACACTGAAGCTTTCTTT.

The chain has TRBV6-5 and TRBJ2-3; 8 positions match TRBD2. The CDR3 runs 15 residues. J was trimmed by 3 bases and V by 4 bases; bases with no gene match: 6. Germline-derived CDR1 and CDR2 are MNHEY and SVGAGI. CDR3 sequence reads: CASSSRREGTDTQYF. DNA of the CDR3: TGTGCCAGCAGTTCCCGCCGGGAGGGAACAGATACGCAGTATTTT.

V and J are TRBV30 and TRBJ2-3; D perhaps matches TRBD1 (5 bases). The CDR3 consists of 13 residues. CDR1 is GTSNPN and CDR2 is SVGIG in the germline V gene (reference sequence). V was shortened by 3 bases and J by 1 base, with 8 bases between the two germline ends. This chain's CDR3 is CAWRDTRTDTQYF. In DNA form, the CDR3 reads TGTGCCTGGAGGGACACCCGCACAGATACGCAGTATTTT.

A few counts support this clone. The gene calls are TRBV19 and TRBJ1-5; 8 bases line up with TRBD1. Germline values: CDR1 LNHDA, CDR2 SQIVND (reference sequence). The CDR3 runs 14 residues. Trimming took 5 bases from V and 2 from J; bases not matched to a gene: 2. The CDR3 DNA follows: TGTGCCAGTAGTGGGACAGGTGGCAATCAGCCCCAGCATTTT. It yields the protein CASSGTGGNQPQHF.

This chain joins TRBV7-3 and TRBJ2-1, with TRBD1 identical over 10 bases. CDR1 SGHTA and CDR2 FQGTGA come from the germline V gene. The V segment lost 4 bases and the J segment 7 bases; nucleotides outside the gene matches: 7. The CDR3 is 15 amino acids. The CDR3 nucleotides are TGTGCCAGCAGCTGGACAGGGGGACAGAGGAATGAGCAGTTCTTC. Protein product: CASSWTGGQRNEQFF.

The rearrangement links TRBV30 to TRBJ1-4; D gene uncertain. CDR3 length: 11 residues. Germline assignment: CDR1 GTSNPN and CDR2 SVGIG (reference sequence). Trimming pared 5 bases from V and 4 bases from J, leaving 5 bases between. In DNA form, the CDR3 reads TGTGCCTGGGAGGATAATGAAAAACTGTTTTTT. Translating gives CAWEDNEKLFF. Together with reference TRBV30 and TRBJ1-4, the CDR3 gives the full variable domain: SQTIHQWPATLVQPVGSPLSLECTVEGTSNPNLYWYRQAAGRGLQLLFYSVGIGQISSEVPQNLSASRPQDRQFILSSKKLLLSDSGFYLCAWEDNEKLFFGSGTQLSVL.

The chain uses TRBV6-6 and TRBJ2-7; tentatively, D is TRBD1 (6 bases). The CDR3 is 13 residues long. Germline V gene data show CDR1 as MNHNY and CDR2 as SVGAGI (reference sequence). V was clipped by 6 bases and J by 6 bases, with 15 bases between them. The CDR3 nucleotides are TGTGCCAGCAGCTCCGGGACATCGCGCGAGCAGTACTTC. Translated: CASSSGTSREQYF.

The chain combines TRBV30 with TRBJ2-1; perhaps TRBD2 as D (7 bases). Deletions cut 8 bases from V and 4 bases from J, with 15 bases between. The CDR3 contains 13 residues. The germline CDR1 and CDR2 sequences are GTSNPN and SVGIG (reference sequence). DNA of the CDR3: TGTGCCGGGGAGGGGGGAATTTACAATGAGCAGTTCTTC. Residues: CAGEGGIYNEQFF.

The gene calls are TRBV11-2 and TRBJ2-2; 7 bases are shared with TRBD2. The CDR3 extends over 17 amino acids. The germline V gene encodes CDR1 SGHAT and CDR2 FQNNGV. Trimming removed 3 bases from V and 1 base from J; junction bases left unmatched: 8. DNA for the CDR3: TGTGCCAGCAGCTTCGTCACGCTAGCGGAGAACACCGGGGAGCTGTTTTTT. It is translated as CASSFVTLAENTGELFF.

The gene calls are TRBV7-2 and TRBJ2-7; 8 bases fit TRBD2. The trim removed 7 bases at V and 7 bases at J, leaving 15 bases unmatched. Germline V gene lookup returns CDR1 SGHTA and CDR2 FQGNSA. The CDR3 length is 15 residues. This CDR3 reads CASTRSGAGAREQYF. CDR3 in DNA: TGTGCCAGCACCCGATCAGGAGCGGGAGCGAGAGAGCAGTACTTC. Filled out from reference TRBV7-2 and TRBJ2-7, the complete variable domain reads GAGVSQSPSNKVTEKGKDVELRCDPISGHTALYWYRQSLGQGLEFLIYFQGNSAPDKSGLPSDRFSAERTGGSVSTLTIQRTQQEDSAVYLCASTRSGAGAREQYFGPGTRLTVT.

The chain recombines TRBV29-1 with TRBJ1-2; 7 bases align to TRBD1. The trim removed 6 bases at V and 3 bases at J, leaving 7 bases unmatched. The CDR3 is made up of 13 amino acids. Germline lookup yields CDR1 SQVTM and CDR2 ANQGSEA. DNA of the CDR3: TGCAGCGTGGATCGGGACAGCGACTATGGCTACACCTTC. Its translation is CSVDRDSDYGYTF. The full variable domain, its missing parts supplied by reference TRBV29-1 and TRBJ1-2, is SAVISQKPSRDICQRGTSLTIQCQVDSQVTMMFWYRQQPGQSLTLIATANQGSEATYESGFVIDKFPISRPNLTFSTLTVSNMSPEDSSIYLCSVDRDSDYGYTFGSGTRLTVV.

The J gene is TRBJ1-2, the V gene TRBV4-1; 9 nucleotides agree with TRBD1. V shed 2 bases, J shed 8 bases, and the junction held 15 bases outside the gene matches. Germline assignment: CDR1 MGHRA and CDR2 YSYEKL. The CDR3 is 17 amino acids. CDR3 coding DNA: TGCGCCAGCAGCCAATCTCAACAGGGGGCCGATTCTGGGGGCTACACCTTC. Amino acids: CASSQSQQGADSGGYTF.

This clone appeared a few times. The chain uses TRBV10-2 and TRBJ2-1; 8 bases align to TRBD2. CDR3 length: 14 amino acids. The V gene's germline CDR1 is WSHSY and CDR2 SAAADI. The ends lost 2 bases at V and 4 bases at J; junction bases unmatched: 1. CDR3 DNA: TGCGCCAGCAGTGAGGAGCGGGAGTACAATGAGCAGTTCTTC. This codes for CASSEEREYNEQFF.

The chain employs TRBV10-1 and TRBJ2-1, with TRBD1 matching 9 bases. This CDR3 region has 13 residues. Germline CDR1 is WNHNN and CDR2 is SYGVQD (reference sequence). V shed 4 bases and J 7 bases; nucleotides not matched to a gene: 2. The CDR3, as DNA: TGCGCCAGCAGTGGGACAGGGGTAAATGAGCAGTTCTTC. Residues: CASSGTGVNEQFF.

The gene calls are TRBV9 and TRBJ1-1, with 7 nucleotides matching TRBD1. This CDR3 has 16 amino acids. CDR1 and CDR2 from the germline V gene are SGDLS and YYNGEE. V shed 3 bases, J shed 5 bases, and the junction held 13 bases outside the gene matches. CDR3 sequence: CASSALTGQASTEAFF. CDR3 coding DNA: TGTGCCAGCAGCGCCCTAACCGGACAGGCCTCAACTGAAGCTTTCTTT. The whole variable domain, filled in from reference TRBV9 and TRBJ1-1, reads DSGVTQTPKHLITATGQRVTLRCSPRSGDLSVYWYQQSLDQGLQFLIQYYNGEERAKGNILERFSAQQFPDLHSELNLSSLELGDSALYFCASSALTGQASTEAFFGQGTRLTVV.